One and the same sample provided the 18 T cell receptor beta chains below, sequenced in a study of T cells after yellow fever vaccination. MiXCR, applied by TCRdb to the 5' RACE reads, yields one record per CDR3 protein. The data show about 400,000 distinct CDR3 sequences, around 10% seen once. The sample in question was PBMCs, obtained on the day of the first yellow fever vaccination. All receptors come from a man younger than 30 who received the YFV17D yellow fever vaccine.

This clonotype was counted only a few times. The V call is TRBV12-3 or TRBV12-4, the J call TRBJ1-5, with 8 bases lining up with TRBD1. V lost 4 bases to trimming and J lost 11 bases; unmatched junction nucleotides: 4. The CDR3 is 12 amino acids. CDR3 DNA: TGTGCCAGCAGTTCCCCGGACAGGGCCCAGCATTTT. The encoded protein is CASSSPDRAQHF.

The V call is TRBV20-1, the J call TRBJ1-1; a possible D gene is TRBD1 (5 bases). V dropped 2 bases and J dropped 4 bases, with 8 bases sitting between them. The CDR3 runs to 12 residues. In germline, CDR1 is DFQATT, CDR2 SNEGSKA (reference sequence). The CDR3 is CSARIGGTEAFF. For the CDR3, the DNA is TGCAGTGCTAGAATTGGGGGCACTGAAGCTTTCTTT.

The V and J genes are TRBV30 and TRBJ1-2, with D uncertain. Trimming took 5 bases from V and 4 from J, leaving 11 bases between them. Germline V gives CDR1 GTSNPN, CDR2 SVGIG (reference sequence). The CDR3 has 12 amino acids. CDR3 region: CAWERSIYGYTF. The CDR3 DNA reads TGTGCCTGGGAGAGATCGATCTATGGCTACACCTTC.

The genes are TRBV6-6 and TRBJ2-7, with D perhaps given as TRBD1 or TRBD2 (6 bases each). V lost 8 bases and J 6 bases, leaving 14 bases between the germline ends. The V gene's germline CDR1 is MNHNY and CDR2 SVGAGI (reference sequence). The CDR3 has 12 amino acids. For the CDR3, the DNA is TGTGCCAGCGGTCCGGGGGCTCGCGAGCAGTACTTC. This translates into CASGPGAREQYF.

The chain combines TRBV12-3 or TRBV12-4 with TRBJ1-2, with D unresolved. The CDR3 sequence is 13 residues long. Deletions cut 5 bases from V and 4 bases from J, with 11 bases between. The CDR3 sequence is CASSLFQAYGYTF. In nucleotides, the CDR3 is TGTGCCAGCAGTCTATTCCAAGCCTATGGCTACACCTTC.

With regard to this clonotype: Possible read error: a much larger clone is one base away. The rearrangement joins TRBV9 to TRBJ2-3; no clear D. The CDR3 loop spans 16 amino acids. CDR1 and CDR2 from the germline V gene are SGDLS and YYNGEE. Trimming removed 3 bases from V and 3 bases from J, with 17 bases in between. As DNA, the CDR3 is TGTGCCAGCAGCGAGGCGATAGGAGCGATAACAGATACGCAGTATTTT. Translation: CASSEAIGAITDTQYF. The variable domain in full, with the rest retrieved from reference TRBV9 and TRBJ2-3, is DSGVTQTPKHLITATGQRVTLRCSPRSGDLSVYWYQQSLDQGLQFLIQYYNGEERAKGNILERFSAQQFPDLHSELNLSSLELGDSALYFCASSEAIGAITDTQYFGPGTRLTVL.

This chain joins TRBV7-9 and TRBJ2-7; either TRBD1 or TRBD2 may supply D (6 bases each). The CDR3 contains 16 residues. CDR1 and CDR2 from the germline V gene are SEHNR and FQNEAQ (reference sequence). V shed 7 bases and J shed 3 bases, with 22 bases lying between them. CDR3 sequence: CASTVLRGALHYEQYF. CDR3 in DNA: TGTGCCAGCACCGTACTGAGGGGGGCCCTCCACTACGAGCAGTACTTC.

V usage is TRBV7-9 and J usage is TRBJ1-1; D gene unclear. V was clipped by 7 bases and J by 2 bases, with 14 bases between them. Germline CDR1 is SEHNR and CDR2 is FQNEAQ (reference sequence). The CDR3 has 14 residues. The CDR3 bases are TGTGCCAGCACCACTCGGACGGAAAACACTGAAGCTTTCTTT. Encoded protein: CASTTRTENTEAFF.

This clonotype was recorded a few times. The chain couples TRBV27 to TRBJ2-5; 7 bases map to TRBD1. V shed 6 bases and J 5 bases; nucleotides not matched to a gene: 15. Germline lookup yields CDR1 MNHEY and CDR2 SMNVEV (reference sequence). The CDR3 length is 16 residues. Written as DNA, the CDR3 is TGTGCCAGCAGCCCAATGACCACTACAGGGGTCGAGACCCAGTACTTC. This codes for CASSPMTTTGVETQYF.

Turning to this clonotype: A much larger clonotype is one base distant, so this may be a read error. Here the CDR3 omits its conserved ending phenylalanine or tryptophan, so a read error is the likely source. The rearrangement links TRBV29-1 to TRBJ2-2; tentative D call: TRBD1 (6 bases). Germline lookup yields CDR1 SQVTM and CDR2 ANQGSEA. Trimming pared 2 bases from V and 2 bases from J, leaving 15 bases between. CDR3 length: 16 residues. The DNA of the CDR3 is TGCAGCGTTGAAATCCCGTACAGGGCCAACACCGGGGAGCTGTTTTCT. It codes for CSVEIPYRANTGELFS.

The chain employs TRBV19 and TRBJ2-7; D gene ambiguous. Looked up from germline, CDR1 is LNHDA and CDR2 is SQIVND (reference sequence). The CDR3 is 14 residues long. With 5 bases removed from V and 0 bases from J, the gap between germline ends came to 11 bases. The CDR3 spells CASSSGWASYEQYF. DNA of the CDR3: TGTGCCAGTAGTTCTGGGTGGGCCTCCTACGAGCAGTACTTC.

This clonotype was observed many times. The genes are TRBV20-1 and TRBJ2-4; D is possibly TRBD1 or TRBD2 (5 bases each). Germline V gene lookup returns CDR1 DFQATT and CDR2 SNEGSKA (reference sequence). This CDR3 is 16 amino acids long. V was clipped by 1 base and J by 0 bases, with 13 bases between them. In DNA, the CDR3 is TGCAGTGCTAGAGTCCGGTCGGGGCTAGCCAAAAACATTCAGTACTTC. Encoded protein: CSARVRSGLAKNIQYF.

This clonotype was recorded many times. The chain links TRBV20-1 to TRBJ2-3; D not resolved. CDR1 DFQATT and CDR2 SNEGSKA come from the germline V gene (reference sequence). The V end was cut by 6 bases, the J end by 2 bases, with 18 bases between. This CDR3 region has 15 residues. CDR3 DNA sequence: TGCAGTGCCCCCACCCCCTCGGGTTCCACAGATACGCAGTATTTT. It encodes CSAPTPSGSTDTQYF.

In this sample, this clonotype turned up a few times. The rearrangement uses TRBV20-1 and TRBJ1-1, with D hard to call. CDR1 and CDR2 from the germline V gene are DFQATT and SNEGSKA (reference sequence). This CDR3 has 13 residues. V was trimmed by 1 base and J by 10 bases, leaving 16 bases between them. In DNA form, the CDR3 reads TGCAGTGCTAGAGGTCAAGTTCGTGTCCCAGCTTTCTTT. Residues: CSARGQVRVPAFF.

This clonotype has a handful of counts. The chain employs TRBV25-1 and TRBJ2-1, with unresolved D. The CDR3 runs 14 residues. V shed 3 bases and J shed 0 bases, with 6 bases lying between them. Germline loops: CDR1 MGHDK, CDR2 SYGVNS. This CDR3 is CASSEASSYNEQFF. The CDR3, as DNA: TGTGCCAGCAGTGAGGCGAGCTCCTACAATGAGCAGTTCTTC.

This clonotype occurred a few times. This chain uses TRBV6-1 with TRBJ1-1; TRBD1 might be the D (6 bases). V was trimmed by 8 bases and J by 1 base, leaving 17 bases between them. CDR3 size: 15 residues. Germline-derived CDR1 and CDR2 are MNHNS and SASEGT. This CDR3 is CASFKQGRGNTEAFF. The CDR3, as DNA: TGTGCCAGCTTCAAACAGGGACGTGGGAACACTGAAGCTTTCTTT.

The chain combines TRBV6-5 with TRBJ2-2; D gene unclear. This CDR3 is 13 amino acids long. The germline V and J ends were trimmed by 1 base and 5 bases, with 5 bases remaining between them. Germline CDR1 and CDR2: MNHEY and SVGAGI. In DNA, the CDR3 is TGTGCCAGCAGTTACTACCAGACCGGGGAGCTGTTTTTT. Protein sequence: CASSYYQTGELFF.

The CDR3 region is CASSYPGANSPLHF. DNA for the CDR3: TGTGCCAGCAGTTACCCGGGGGCAAATTCACCCCTCCACTTT. This sequence joins TRBV6-5 and TRBJ1-6, with D perhaps TRBD1 (6 bases). Germline V gives CDR1 MNHEY, CDR2 SVGAGI. The CDR3 covers 14 residues. The V end lost 2 bases, the J end lost 7 bases, and 9 bases lay between the germline ends.